This T cell receptor beta chain was observed in a study of OX40 agonist ivuxolimab in advanced cancers. Overall study: An agonistic anti-OX40 (CD134) antibody, ivuxolimab, was used to treat the patients. Treatment received earlier with anti-PD-1, anti-PD-L1 or anti-CTLA-4 agents was allowed, and over 30% had some. Of the patients, three showed partial responses, one with hepatocellular carcinoma and two with cutaneous melanoma.

With regard to this clone: As yet, its antigen is unknown.

Findings and limits, study-wide: What antigens the expanded peripheral T cells recognized was never established.

Germline V gene sequence: CDR1 SGHVS, CDR2 FQNEAQ. V lost 3 bases and J lost 6, with 6 bases in between. This CDR3 spans 11 amino acids. Measured with immunoSEQ multiplex PCR; TCRdb has only the in-frame clones, and not every one. There are some 48,000 clones in the sample; approximately 79% occur only once, and 7.9% lies in the top ten. Sequences were derived from CD4+ or CD8+ T cells sorted from blood, sampled in a trial of the OX40 agonist ivuxolimab. This TCR was recovered from an adult with an advanced solid tumor such as melanoma, head and neck, liver or kidney cancer. The genes are TRBV7-8 and TRBJ2-7; D not resolved. CDR3 bases: TGTGCCAGCAGCTTCTTATCCGAGCAGTACTTC. It codes for CASSFLSEQYF.